Listed here are 32 T cell receptor beta chains from one sample, sequenced in a study of response to subunit inactivated influenza vaccine. TCRdb passed the RT-PCR reads through MiXCR, listing each CDR3 protein once. The table has approximately 490,000 distinct CDR3 sequences, roughly 7.9% seen once; the top ten hold roughly 13%. Sequenced material: PBMCs from blood, taken about 23 months after vaccination. These receptor sequences come from a man aged 45-69 years who received an inactivated influenza vaccine.

The genes are TRBV12-3 or TRBV12-4 and TRBJ1-3; D remains ambiguous. This CDR3 is 12 amino acids long. The V and J ends lost 6 bases and 3 bases respectively, with 6 bases between them. CDR3 DNA: TGTGCCAGCAGACCCGATGGAAACACCATATATTTT. Translation gives CASRPDGNTIYF.

The chain joins TRBV20-1 to TRBJ2-1; unclear D gene. Germline V gene lookup returns CDR1 DFQATT and CDR2 SNEGSKA (reference sequence). Trimming stripped 2 bases from V and 7 bases from J, with 15 bases between. The CDR3 is 14 amino acids. The CDR3 DNA reads TGCAGTGCTAGACCTCTTCCCGTGGGGAATGAGCAGTTCTTC. Translation: CSARPLPVGNEQFF.

V is TRBV2 and J is TRBJ1-2, with 8 bases that match TRBD1. The CDR3 consists of 14 residues. The junction had 6 bases not matched to a gene; V was cut back by 1 base and J by 8 bases. Germline loops: CDR1 SNHLY, CDR2 FYNNEI. CDR3 region: CASSEGQGSAGYTF. CDR3 coding DNA: TGTGCCAGCAGTGAAGGACAGGGGTCTGCCGGCTACACCTTC.

In its sample, this clonotype was seen many times. The DNA for the CDR3 is TGCGCCAGCAGCTTGTCTAGCGGAAACACCGGGGAGCTGTTTTTT. This translates into CASSLSSGNTGELFF. This chain uses TRBV5-1 with TRBJ2-2; the match to TRBD2 covers 7 bases. The CDR3 spans 15 residues. Germline CDR1 and CDR2: SGHRS and YFSETQ. J was trimmed by 2 bases and V by 1 base; bases with no gene match: 2. Filled out from reference TRBV5-1 and TRBJ2-2, the complete variable domain reads KAGVTQTPRYLIKTRGQQVTLSCSPISGHRSVSWYQQTPGQGLQFLFEYFSETQRNKGNFPGRFSGRQFSNSRSEMNVSTLELGDSALYLCASSLSSGNTGELFFGEGSRLTVL.

This rearrangement joins TRBV28 to TRBJ2-7; the D gene is possibly TRBD1 (6 bases). Trimming pared 6 bases from V and 3 bases from J, leaving 9 bases between. CDR3 length equals 12 residues. Germline V gene lookup returns CDR1 MDHEN and CDR2 SYDVKM. CDR3 residues: CASRKQGYEQYF. Written as DNA, the CDR3 is TGTGCCAGCAGAAAACAGGGCTACGAGCAGTACTTC.

This clonotype was detected ten times or more. The chain links TRBV5-1 to TRBJ2-5; possibly TRBD2 for D (5 bases). The V gene lost 0 bases and the J gene lost 2 bases, with 8 bases spanning the gap. The CDR3 sequence is 14 residues long. Germline CDR1 and CDR2: SGHRS and YFSETQ. The CDR3, as DNA: TGCGCCAGCAGCTTGGAAGCGGATCAAGAGACCCAGTACTTC. Translation: CASSLEADQETQYF.

This clonotype was found many times. The V gene is TRBV7-9, the J gene TRBJ2-1; D is uncertain. The CDR3 contains 15 residues. Trimming cost V 3 bases and J 7 bases, with 16 bases left between them. Germline CDR1 is SEHNR and CDR2 is FQNEAQ (reference sequence). CDR3 nucleotides: TGTGCCAGCAGCTTTGGACGGCTAATGAGGAATGAGCAGTTCTTC. Translation: CASSFGRLMRNEQFF.

This clonotype was recorded at least ten times. The rearrangement uses TRBV5-1 and TRBJ2-3; D possibly corresponds to TRBD1 (6 bases). V lost 0 bases, J lost 6 bases, and 11 bases lay in between. CDR3 length equals 14 residues. Per germline, CDR1 SGHRS and CDR2 YFSETQ. The CDR3: CASSLAQGDDTQYF. CDR3 coding DNA: TGCGCCAGCAGCTTGGCACAGGGAGACGATACGCAGTATTTT.

Ten or more counts support this clonotype. The J gene is TRBJ2-1, the V gene TRBV15; D gene uncertain. Trimming shortened V by 0 bases and J by 5 bases, and 11 bases separated the two germline ends. Germline lookup yields CDR1 LNHNV and CDR2 YYDKDF (reference sequence). The CDR3 loop spans 15 amino acids. CDR3 sequence reads: CATSREATLNNEQFF. CDR3 sequence (DNA): TGTGCCACCAGCAGAGAGGCTACGCTGAACAATGAGCAGTTCTTC.

In this sample, this clonotype turned up many times. The chain couples TRBV25-1 to TRBJ1-3; weak D call: TRBD1 (5 bases). CDR1 is MGHDK, CDR2 SYGVNS, per germline. With 3 bases removed from V and 0 bases from J, the gap between germline ends came to 18 bases. This CDR3 has 18 residues. This CDR3 is CASSELYPGGSSGNTIYF. For the CDR3, the DNA is TGTGCCAGCAGTGAGCTCTACCCCGGGGGAAGCTCTGGAAACACCATATATTTT.

In this sample, this clonotype turned up many times. V usage is TRBV29-1 and J usage is TRBJ1-5; D is unclear. Germline CDR1 is SQVTM and CDR2 is ANQGSEA. The CDR3 has 13 residues. The V end was cut by 6 bases, the J end by 0 bases, with 9 bases between. CDR3 DNA: TGCAGCGTGGCCGGAGCTAGCAATCAGCCCCAGCATTTT. It translates to CSVAGASNQPQHF.

A few counts support this clonotype. The V gene is TRBV19, the J gene TRBJ2-5; D is uncertain. This CDR3 region has 14 residues. Trimming shortened V by 5 bases and J by 1 base, and 11 bases separated the two germline ends. CDR1 and CDR2 (germline): LNHDA, SQIVND (reference sequence). CDR3 sequence reads: CASSPRRSQETQYF. The CDR3 DNA reads as TGTGCCAGTAGTCCTCGACGGAGCCAAGAGACCCAGTACTTC. Looking up the rest from reference TRBV19 and TRBJ2-5 gives the full variable domain: DGGITQSPKYLFRKEGQNVTLSCEQNLNHDAMYWYRQDPGQGLRLIYYSQIVNDFQKGDIAEGYSVSREKKESFPLTVTSAQKNPTAFYLCASSPRRSQETQYFGPGTRLLVL.

Remarks on this clonotype: Since a much larger clone is just one base distant, this may be a read error. The chain links TRBV4-3 to TRBJ1-5; D is unclear. In germline, CDR1 is LGHNA, CDR2 YSLEER. This CDR3 is built from 14 residues. Here the CDR3 DNA reads TGCGCCAGCAGCCAAGATACGGGAAATCAGCCCCAGCGTTTT. Translation gives CASSQDTGNQPQRF.

Ten or more counts support this clonotype. J is TRBJ2-7 and V is TRBV20-1; D remains ambiguous. Germline V CDR1 and CDR2: DFQATT, SNEGSKA (reference sequence). The CDR3 is 15 amino acids. The V and J ends lost 3 bases and 0 bases respectively, with 15 bases between them. The CDR3 reads CSARKAELSSYEQYF. CDR3 DNA: TGCAGTGCTAGGAAGGCAGAACTTTCCTCCTACGAGCAGTACTTC.

This clonotype was observed a handful of times. The CDR3: CASSEGTGRLETQYF. In nucleotides, the CDR3 is TGTGCCAGCAGCGAGGGGACAGGGAGGTTGGAGACCCAGTACTTC. The V call is TRBV7-2, the J call TRBJ2-5; 9 bases agree with TRBD1. The junction had 9 bases not matched to a gene; V was cut back by 5 bases and J by 5 bases. The germline gives CDR1 SGHTA, CDR2 FQGNSA. CDR3 length equals 15 residues.

The rearrangement links TRBV3-1 to TRBJ1-2; TRBD1 might be the D (6 bases). V gave up 1 base and J gave up 4 bases, with 10 bases separating them. Germline V gene lookup returns CDR1 LGHDT and CDR2 YNNKEL (reference sequence). This CDR3 region has 14 residues. The chain's CDR3 is CASSQADSIYGYTF. CDR3 nucleotides: TGTGCCAGCAGCCAAGCGGACAGCATCTATGGCTACACCTTC.

This clonotype has more than one count but fewer than ten. The chain combines TRBV14 with TRBJ2-3, with 7 bases aligning to TRBD2. CDR3 length: 19 amino acids. Trimming removed 0 bases from V and 0 bases from J; junction bases left unmatched: 12. The germline gives CDR1 SGHDN, CDR2 FVKESK. CDR3 nucleotides: TGTGCCAGCAGCCAAGATCTCCTAGCGGCCGTTGCAAGCACAGATACGCAGTATTTT. This encodes CASSQDLLAAVASTDTQYF. The full variable domain, its missing parts supplied by reference TRBV14 and TRBJ2-3, is EAGVTQFPSHSVIEKGQTVTLRCDPISGHDNLYWYRRVMGKEIKFLLHFVKESKQDESGMPNNRFLAERTGGTYSTLKVQPAELEDSGVYFCASSQDLLAAVASTDTQYFGPGTRLTVL.

This clonotype was picked up many times. The rearrangement uses TRBV25-1 and TRBJ2-3; unclear D gene. The V gene lost 2 bases and the J gene lost 11 bases, with 11 bases spanning the gap. The CDR3 is 12 residues long. From germline, CDR1 is MGHDK and CDR2 SYGVNS. CDR3 bases: TGTGCCAGCAGTGAAGCCCCAACCGAGCAGTATTTT. Its protein is CASSEAPTEQYF.

This clonotype appeared many times. This rearrangement joins TRBV28 to TRBJ2-5; D is possibly TRBD2 (5 bases). V lost 2 bases, J lost 5 bases, and 15 bases lay in between. This CDR3 region has 15 residues. Germline CDR1 is MDHEN and CDR2 is SYDVKM. CDR3 in amino acids: CASSLRSGSGETQYF. In DNA form, the CDR3 reads TGTGCCAGCAGTTTAAGGTCGGGGTCCGGGGAGACCCAGTACTTC.

This clonotype was counted many times. The genes are TRBV5-5 and TRBJ2-5, with no clear D. Trimming shortened V by 1 base and J by 3 bases, and 10 bases separated the two germline ends. The length of the CDR3 is 14 residues. Germline CDR1 reads SGHKS; CDR2 reads YYEKEE (reference sequence). CDR3 sequence: CASSLSVNKETQYF. The CDR3 bases are TGTGCCAGCAGCTTGTCAGTTAATAAAGAGACCCAGTACTTC.

This clonotype was seen a few times. The chain has TRBV27 and TRBJ1-1; TRBD1 aligns across 8 bases. Losses at the gene ends were 8 bases for V and 11 bases for J; bases not matched to a gene: 10. This CDR3 contains 12 residues. Per the germline V gene, CDR1 is MNHEY and CDR2 is SMNVEV (reference sequence). CDR3 bases: TGTGCCAGCGGAACAGGGGGAGGTTGGGCTTTCTTT. This codes for CASGTGGGWAFF.

The rearrangement uses TRBV10-3 and TRBJ2-7; 9 nucleotides agree with TRBD2. The CDR3 consists of 15 residues. The V gene's germline CDR1 is ENHRY and CDR2 SYGVKD. The V gene end was trimmed by 11 bases and the J gene end by 1 base; junction bases not matched to a gene: 12. CDR3 sequence: CAVFSPGLASYEQYF. CDR3 DNA: TGTGCCGTCTTTTCGCCGGGACTAGCTTCCTACGAGCAGTACTTC.

The V call is TRBV5-1, the J call TRBJ2-2; the D is unclear. V lost 4 bases to trimming and J lost 2 bases, with 6 bases between them. The CDR3 spans 13 residues. Germline values: CDR1 SGHRS, CDR2 YFSETQ. The CDR3 DNA sequence: TGCGCCAGCAGCGCAGAAAACACCGGGGAGCTGTTTTTT. This sequence encodes CASSAENTGELFF.

The chain employs TRBV21-1 and TRBJ2-3; TRBD1, as called in the table, went unchecked against the DNA. TRBV21-1 is described as a pseudogene. CDR3 length equals 14 residues. The CDR3 sequence is CATPLRGGTDTQYF. The CDR3 coding sequence is TGTGCCACTCCCCTAAGGGGCGGCACAGATACGCAGTATTTT.

J is TRBJ1-1 and V is TRBV20-1, with D unresolved. Per the germline V gene, CDR1 is DFQATT and CDR2 is SNEGSKA (reference sequence). V lost 1 base, J lost 1 base, and 10 bases lay in between. The CDR3 is made up of 14 amino acids. In DNA form, the CDR3 reads TGCAGTGCTAGAGGTGGGAGCAGGAACACTGAAGCTTTCTTT. It encodes CSARGGSRNTEAFF.

This clonotype turned up a few times. This rearrangement joins TRBV20-1 to TRBJ1-4; 7 nucleotides align to TRBD1. Germline CDR1 reads DFQATT; CDR2 reads SNEGSKA (reference sequence). J was trimmed by 7 bases and V by 0 bases; bases with no gene match: 8. The CDR3 is 15 amino acids. CDR3 sequence reads: CSARDSTGMGEKLFF. In DNA, the CDR3 is TGCAGTGCTAGAGATTCGACAGGGATGGGTGAAAAACTGTTTTTT.

J is TRBJ2-7 and V is TRBV11-2; D perhaps matches TRBD2 (6 bases). The germline CDR1 and CDR2 sequences are SGHAT and FQNNGV. The V end was cut by 2 bases, the J end by 6 bases, with 14 bases between. The CDR3 runs 14 residues. CDR3 loop: CASSLHLEGGEQYF. The CDR3 DNA follows: TGTGCCAGCAGCTTACACCTGGAGGGCGGCGAGCAGTACTTC. Full variable domain (outside the CDR3, taken from reference TRBV11-2 and TRBJ2-7): EAGVAQSPRYKIIEKRQSVAFWCNPISGHATLYWYQQILGQGPKLLIQFQNNGVVDDSQLPKDRFSAERLKGVDSTLKIQPAKLEDSAVYLCASSLHLEGGEQYFGPGTRLTVT.

This clonotype was observed a handful of times. J is TRBJ2-7 and V is TRBV27; no firm D call. The CDR3 contains 12 residues. Germline assignment: CDR1 MNHEY and CDR2 SMNVEV (reference sequence). The V end was cut by 6 bases, the J end by 4 bases, with 10 bases between. CDR3 DNA sequence: TGTGCCAGCAGAGCTTTGGGGTACGAGCAGTACTTC. Protein product: CASRALGYEQYF.

The V call is TRBV29-1, the J call TRBJ2-5; a weak D match, TRBD2 (6 bases). The V end lost 3 bases, the J end lost 5 bases, and 16 bases lay between the germline ends. Per the germline V gene, CDR1 is SQVTM and CDR2 is ANQGSEA. The CDR3 is 14 residues long. The DNA for the CDR3 is TGCAGCGTTGATTTGGCCTCCGGAGGGGAGACCCAGTACTTC. Translated, it gives CSVDLASGGETQYF.

This clonotype turned up a few times. The chain combines TRBV7-6 with TRBJ1-2; possibly TRBD1 for D (6 bases). CDR1 and CDR2 (germline): SGHVS, FNYEAQ. The CDR3 extends over 15 amino acids. The V and J ends lost 4 bases and 5 bases respectively, with 17 bases between them. This chain's CDR3 is CASSSLLGGHYGYTF. In nucleotides, the CDR3 is TGTGCCAGCAGCTCCCTTTTGGGGGGCCATTATGGCTACACCTTC.

This clonotype was observed at least ten times. The chain is built from TRBV6-5 and TRBJ1-5; no clear D. V was shortened by 0 bases and J by 3 bases, with 9 bases between the two germline ends. CDR3 length equals 15 residues. Germline CDR1 and CDR2: MNHEY and SVGAGI. The CDR3 nucleotides are TGTGCCAGCAGTTACTCATCAGGCCCCAATCAGCCCCAGCATTTT. Protein sequence: CASSYSSGPNQPQHF.

The V gene is TRBV5-1, the J gene TRBJ2-1; 12 bases are shared with TRBD2. Trimming at V came to 1 base and at J to 6 bases, leaving 2 bases not matched to a gene. The CDR3 runs to 15 residues. Per germline, CDR1 SGHRS and CDR2 YFSETQ. The CDR3 nucleotides are TGCGCCAGCAGCTTGCTAGCGGGGGGGTTCAATGAGCAGTTCTTC. This encodes CASSLLAGGFNEQFF.